This entry lists 25 T cell receptor beta chains sequenced from one sample in a study of OX40 agonist ivuxolimab in advanced cancers. This table comes from immunoSEQ multiplex PCR, and its TCRdb copy is limited to in-frame clones, with some not included. The sample gives tens of thousands of clones, about 91% of which show up once; around 0.5% is in the top ten. The sample consisted of CD4+ or CD8+ T cells sorted from blood, taken in a trial of the OX40 agonist ivuxolimab. The receptors shown here come from an adult with an advanced solid tumor such as melanoma, head and neck, liver or kidney cancer.

The chain combines TRBV7-6 with TRBJ2-5; D might be TRBD2 (6 bases). The CDR3 length is 14 residues. In germline, CDR1 is SGHVS, CDR2 FNYEAQ. The germline V and J ends were trimmed by 1 base and 2 bases, with 8 bases remaining between them. CDR3 region: CASSLGGIQETQYF. CDR3 nucleotide sequence: TGTGCCAGCAGCTTAGGCGGGATTCAAGAGACCCAGTACTTC.

In this sample, this clone turned up a few times. The chain carries TRBV5-1 and TRBJ1-2; TRBD1 might be the D (6 bases). V was pared by 0 bases and J by 5 bases, with 11 bases between. This CDR3 has 14 residues. Germline V gene sequence: CDR1 SGHRS, CDR2 YFSETQ. The CDR3 spells CASSLEGEAYGYTF. CDR3 DNA: TGCGCCAGCAGCTTGGAGGGGGAGGCTTATGGCTACACCTTC.

The chain is built from TRBV2 and TRBJ1-5; D call uncertain. The CDR3 loop spans 14 amino acids. Germline V gene data show CDR1 as SNHLY and CDR2 as FYNNEI. V dropped 6 bases and J dropped 1 base, with 10 bases sitting between them. The CDR3 DNA follows: TGTGCCAGCAGCCGGACTCGCAGCAATCAGCCCCAGCATTTT. It encodes CASSRTRSNQPQHF.

The gene calls are TRBV6-5 and TRBJ1-2, with 9 bases lining up with TRBD1. The germline CDR1 and CDR2 sequences are MNHEY and SVGAGI. Trimming cost V 5 bases and J 7 bases; bases outside gene matches: 8. The CDR3 length is 14 residues. CDR3 sequence reads: CASSRDREVGGYTF. The DNA of the CDR3 is TGTGCCAGCAGTAGGGACAGGGAGGTGGGTGGCTACACCTTC.

This chain links TRBV5-5 with TRBJ2-3, with 7 bases aligning to TRBD2. The CDR3 is 15 residues long. The V and J ends lost 2 bases and 9 bases, in that order; junction bases with no gene match: 12. Germline V gene lookup returns CDR1 SGHKS and CDR2 YYEKEE (reference sequence). The CDR3 DNA reads as TGTGCCAGCAGCTTCGCTGTTGGACTAGTTGAAACGCAGTATTTT. Protein sequence: CASSFAVGLVETQYF. Looking up the rest from reference TRBV5-5 and TRBJ2-3 gives the full variable domain: DAGVTQSPTHLIKTRGQQVTLRCSPISGHKSVSWYQQVLGQGPQFIFQYYEKEERGRGNFPDRFSARQFPNYSSELNVNALLLGDSALYLCASSFAVGLVETQYFGPGTRLTVL.

J is TRBJ1-2 and V is TRBV6-1; tentative D call: TRBD1 (5 bases). This CDR3 contains 12 residues. V dropped 5 bases and J dropped 8 bases, with 12 bases sitting between them. Per the germline V gene, CDR1 is MNHNS and CDR2 is SASEGT. For the CDR3, the DNA is TGTGCCAGCAGTTTTCAGGGAGGCGGCTACACCTTC. It translates to CASSFQGGGYTF.

The chain has TRBV30 and TRBJ2-1, with D perhaps assigned TRBD1 or TRBD2 (6 bases each). The V gene lost 0 bases and the J gene lost 6 bases, with 12 bases spanning the gap. From germline, CDR1 is GTSNPN and CDR2 SVGIG (reference sequence). CDR3 length equals 14 residues. The CDR3 region is CAWSVGGGGNEQFF. The DNA for the CDR3 is TGTGCCTGGAGTGTTGGAGGGGGAGGCAATGAGCAGTTCTTC.

V is TRBV7-2 and J is TRBJ2-3, with D perhaps matching TRBD2 (6 bases). The germline V gene encodes CDR1 SGHTA and CDR2 FQGNSA. V lost 5 bases and J lost 0, with 12 bases in between. The CDR3 length is 15 residues. CDR3 sequence: CASSALAASTDTQYF. The DNA of the CDR3 is TGTGCCAGCAGCGCCTTAGCGGCTAGCACAGATACGCAGTATTTT.

Only one count was recorded for this clone. The chain links TRBV5-1 to TRBJ2-1; TRBD1 matches at 7 bases. The germline V gene encodes CDR1 SGHRS and CDR2 YFSETQ. V trimming: 5 bases; J trimming: 5 bases; junction bases outside the gene matches: 7. The CDR3 runs 14 residues. The CDR3 is CASREGQVNNEQFF. In DNA form, the CDR3 reads TGCGCCAGCAGAGAAGGACAGGTTAACAATGAGCAGTTCTTC.

This chain joins TRBV7-2 and TRBJ1-2, with D perhaps matching TRBD1 (6 bases). Germline V gives CDR1 SGHTA, CDR2 FQGNSA. The CDR3 contains 13 residues. V lost 4 bases and J 4 bases, leaving 10 bases between the germline ends. This CDR3 is CASSSDRFYGYTF. In nucleotides, the CDR3 is TGTGCCAGCAGCTCAGACAGGTTCTATGGCTACACCTTC.

This chain uses TRBV11-2 with TRBJ1-6; 11 bases map to TRBD1. Trimming cost V 3 bases and J 9 bases; bases outside gene matches: 4. This CDR3 is 15 amino acids long. Germline V gives CDR1 SGHAT, CDR2 FQNNGV. CDR3 nucleotides: TGTGCCAGCAGCTTTGACGGACAGGGGGCTTCACCCCTCCACTTT. Translating it yields CASSFDGQGASPLHF.

The V and J genes are TRBV6-6 and TRBJ1-4; D is unresolved. The V gene lost 5 bases and the J gene lost 8 bases, with 12 bases spanning the gap. Germline V gene data show CDR1 as MNHNY and CDR2 as SVGAGI (reference sequence). There are 13 residues in the CDR3. The CDR3, as DNA: TGTGCCAGCAGTCGGCCAGCCCGGGAAAAACTGTTTTTT. Translation gives CASSRPAREKLFF.

The V gene is TRBV5-3, the J gene TRBJ1-2; weak D call: TRBD1 (5 bases). TRBV5-3 is annotated as an ORF whose role is uncertain. V was clipped by 0 bases and J by 1 base, with 19 bases between them. The CDR3 is 18 amino acids. The CDR3 protein is CARSLGGWRQRINYGYTF. CDR3 in DNA: TGTGCCAGAAGCTTGGGGGGCTGGAGACAGCGAATTAACTATGGCTACACCTTC.

By sample share, this clone is medium-sized. The rearrangement joins TRBV2 to TRBJ2-1; 9 bases agree with TRBD2. This CDR3 is 15 amino acids long. The germline gives CDR1 SNHLY, CDR2 FYNNEI. Unmatched junction bases numbered 9, after V lost 8 bases and J lost 4 bases. The DNA of the CDR3 is TGTGCCAGCTGTCGCTCGACTAGCGGATACAATGAGCAGTTCTTC. Encoded protein: CASCRSTSGYNEQFF.

The chain carries TRBV5-1 and TRBJ1-6; 8 bases map to TRBD1. The germline V gene encodes CDR1 SGHRS and CDR2 YFSETQ. The trim removed 4 bases at V and 9 bases at J, leaving 9 bases unmatched. The CDR3 sequence is 15 residues long. CDR3 residues: CASSPIQGVVSPLHF. For the CDR3, the DNA is TGCGCCAGCAGCCCTATACAGGGGGTTGTTTCACCCCTCCACTTT.

The chain has TRBV18 and TRBJ1-1; D unresolved. The germline V gene encodes CDR1 KGHSH and CDR2 LQKENI. The V gene lost 3 bases and the J gene lost 4 bases, with 12 bases spanning the gap. The CDR3 contains 14 residues. CDR3 nucleotide sequence: TGTGCCAGCTCACCGACACAGATTCCCACTGAAGCTTTCTTT. This codes for CASSPTQIPTEAFF.

The CDR3, as DNA: TGTGCCAGCAGCTTCCGAGGGGGGAATGAGCAGTTCTTC. It translates to CASSFRGGNEQFF. The V and J genes are TRBV11-2 and TRBJ2-1; D is perhaps TRBD1 or TRBD2 (6 bases each). Between the trimmed V and J ends, which lost 3 bases and 7 bases, there was a span of 10 bases. Germline V gives CDR1 SGHAT, CDR2 FQNNGV. This CDR3 contains 13 residues.

The rearrangement uses TRBV7-3 and TRBJ1-1; TRBD1 might be the D (5 bases). The germline V gene has CDR1 SGHTA and CDR2 FQGTGA. The CDR3 runs to 14 residues. V lost 6 bases and J lost 0, with 11 bases in between. This chain's CDR3 is CASSKGGVNTEAFF. The CDR3 bases are TGTGCCAGCAGTAAGGGAGGGGTGAACACTGAAGCTTTCTTT.

The rearrangement uses TRBV19 and TRBJ2-7, with D unclear. The germline gives CDR1 LNHDA, CDR2 SQIVND (reference sequence). There are 13 residues in the CDR3. With 5 bases removed from V and 2 bases from J, the gap between germline ends came to 10 bases. DNA of the CDR3: TGTGCCAGTAGTGGAGACTCGACCTACGAGCAGTACTTC. It encodes CASSGDSTYEQYF.

The V gene is TRBV5-1, the J gene TRBJ2-5; D perhaps matches TRBD1 (8 bases). CDR3 length equals 14 residues. Trimming took off 4 bases at V and 4 bases at J, with 14 bases between the two ends. Germline-derived CDR1 and CDR2 are SGHRS and YFSETQ. As DNA, the CDR3 is TGCGCCAGCAGCCCACAGGGGGGGCCAGAGACCCAGTACTTC. As protein: CASSPQGGPETQYF.

V gene TRBV2 combines with J gene TRBJ2-7, with D unclear. Germline CDR1 is SNHLY and CDR2 is FYNNEI. The CDR3 is 17 amino acids. Trimming took 5 bases from V and 5 from J, leaving 25 bases between them. This CDR3 reads CASSFRHPGPALDEQYF. In DNA form, the CDR3 reads TGTGCCAGCAGTTTTCGTCACCCGGGCCCAGCCCTCGACGAGCAGTACTTC.

This clone has only a few counts. V and J are TRBV18 and TRBJ2-7; D could derive from TRBD1 or TRBD2 (5 bases each). The CDR3 consists of 13 residues. From germline, CDR1 is KGHSH and CDR2 LQKENI. V gave up 6 bases and J gave up 4 bases, with 13 bases separating them. CDR3 in DNA: TGTGCCAGCTCCCCCGGGACCTTATACGAGCAGTACTTC. It translates to CASSPGTLYEQYF.

This chain connects TRBV19 to TRBJ1-5; no clear D gene. The V end lost 7 bases, the J end lost 4 bases, and 17 bases lay between the germline ends. CDR3 length: 15 residues. Germline-derived CDR1 and CDR2 are LNHDA and SQIVND (reference sequence). CDR3 nucleotides: TGTGCCAGTATCCCACAAGTACGTTCTAATCAGCCCCAGCATTTT. This codes for CASIPQVRSNQPQHF.

Worth noting for this clone: Other DNA sequences in the sample encode the same CDR3. This chain links TRBV7-9 with TRBJ2-5, with a tentative D call TRBD1 (5 bases). The germline CDR1 and CDR2 sequences are SEHNR and FQNEAQ (reference sequence). The CDR3 loop spans 14 amino acids. The V and J ends lost 4 bases and 1 base respectively, with 10 bases between them. The CDR3 spells CASSSQDSQETQYF. The DNA for the CDR3 is TGTGCCAGCAGCTCTCAAGACAGCCAAGAGACCCAGTACTTC.

This chain uses TRBV18 with TRBJ1-2; 8 nucleotides line up with TRBD1. The CDR3 sequence is 14 residues long. CDR1 and CDR2 from the germline V gene are KGHSH and LQKENI. V shed 2 bases, J shed 6 bases, and the junction held 5 bases outside the gene matches. DNA for the CDR3: TGTGCCAGCTCACCATCACAGGGGGTGGATGGCTACACCTTC. Protein sequence: CASSPSQGVDGYTF. Filled out from reference TRBV18 and TRBJ1-2, the complete variable domain reads NAGVMQNPRHLVRRRGQEARLRCSPMKGHSHVYWYRQLPEEGLKFMVYLQKENIIDESGMPKERFSAEFPKEGPSILRIQQVVRGDSAAYFCASSPSQGVDGYTFGSGTRLTVV.